A selection of T cell receptor beta chains follows, all from one sample in a study of T cell responses to AZD1222 COVID-19 vaccine. Clones were read by immunoSEQ multiplex PCR, and TCRdb kept only the in-frame ones, dropping some. The sample consists of approximately 140,000 clones, more than 85% of them appearing once. The sample consisted of peripheral blood, taken on day 0 of AZD1222 vaccination. Receptor source: an adult in good health. Each CDR3 is given without its conserved first and last residue.

TRBV28	TRBJ2-7	ATSPGPLPEQY
TRBV5-1	TRBJ2-5	ASSFTVIETQY
TRBV7-9	TRBJ2-1	ASSFSGLVQF
TRBV2	TRBJ2-7	ASRPGQESYEQY
TRBV6-5	TRBJ1-2	ASGSSYGYT
TRBV19	TRBJ1-3	ASNSGSGNTIY
TRBV7-9	TRBJ1-1	ATDQGTEAF
TRBV3-1/TRBV3-2	TRBJ2-3	ASSQARRSDTQY
TRBV4-1	TRBJ2-2	ASSPSGANTGELF
TRBV18	TRBJ2-1	ASSPQGTGGPQF
TRBV19	TRBJ1-5	ASMEGRYSNQPQH
TRBV5-1	TRBJ1-5	ASSFFTGAGQPQH
TRBV6-5	TRBJ1-2	ASRGDGYGYT
TRBV10-3	TRBJ2-1	AISVIQASYNEQF
TRBV28	TRBJ1-5	ASSSGGQPQH
TRBV4-3	TRBJ1-2	ASSQTQLDYGYT
TRBV2	TRBJ2-4	ASTRGLDIQY
TRBV4-1	TRBJ2-5	ASSPFPGGPKTQY
TRBV10-2	TRBJ1-1	ASSPRTGLDTEAF
TRBV9	TRBJ2-3	ASSLDTDTQY
TRBV28	TRBJ1-2	ASSKDTIRGYGYT
TRBV6-1	TRBJ1-2	ASSPHVNYGYT
TRBV6-6	TRBJ1-5	ASSYSPYTGQPQH
TRBV5-4	TRBJ2-1	ASSLRYSDEQF
TRBV7-2	TRBJ1-3	ASSEDRGPGNTIY
TRBV19	TRBJ2-5	ASRPGLAGQETQY
TRBV18	TRBJ1-6	ASSPGGWSPLH
TRBV20-1	TRBJ2-3	SASPGASGGSSTDTQY
TRBV28	TRBJ1-2	ASRRYLGGTVYGYT
TRBV30	TRBJ2-1	AWSVLAGENNEQF
TRBV6-6	TRBJ2-1	ASSLGQNYNEQF
TRBV2	TRBJ2-6	ASGRGLGANVLT
TRBV7-2	TRBJ2-1	ASSADGIYNEQF
TRBV28	TRBJ1-5	ASSFGEGANQPQH
TRBV5-1	TRBJ2-5	ASSLEGARETQY
TRBV18	TRBJ2-3	ASSRQREGLGDTQY
TRBV4-1	TRBJ2-7	ASSQTPLVIYEQY
TRBV10-2	TRBJ2-7	ASIPAGGGYEQY
TRBV15	TRBJ1-3	ATSRDSLSGNTIY
TRBV25-1	TRBJ1-1	ASSEGTTGDTEAF
TRBV4-1	TRBJ2-1	ASSQTPGLGSEQF
TRBV4-1	TRBJ1-3	ASSTTSSGNTIY
TRBV7-8	TRBJ2-1	ASSLAPADEQF
TRBV20-1	TRBJ2-4	SASLGTKNIQY
TRBV5-1	TRBJ2-1	ASSPGTSRQQKQF
TRBV29-1	TRBJ2-6	SVEGGTGANVLT
TRBV15	TRBJ2-1	ATSARTSGVNEQF
TRBV11-3	TRBJ1-1	ASSPSRVGTEAF
TRBV28	TRBJ2-2	ASRRPNTGELF
TRBV30	TRBJ2-7	AWSVSVNEQY